This T cell receptor beta chain derives from a study of metastatic and nonmetastatic thyroid tumors. Trimming cost V 5 bases and J 3 bases; bases outside gene matches: 7. This CDR3 has 15 amino acids. Prior to thyroid surgery, none of the patients had received any treatment. TCRdb used MiXCR to call clones anew from the PCR reads. Found here are around 6,000 clones, roughly 27% of them singletons; the top ten hold about a fifth. Source material: adjacent normal tissue. The receptor was derived from a female donor with papillary thyroid cancer or a benign thyroid nodule (not recorded which). Some clones in this sample may be carry-over from other donors' samples. J is TRBJ2-1 and V is TRBV12-3 or TRBV12-4, with TRBD1 identical over 7 bases. Here the CDR3 reads CASSQGDDYYNEQFF. CDR3 bases: TGTGCCAGCAGTCAGGGGGATGACTACTACAATGAGCAGTTCTTC.